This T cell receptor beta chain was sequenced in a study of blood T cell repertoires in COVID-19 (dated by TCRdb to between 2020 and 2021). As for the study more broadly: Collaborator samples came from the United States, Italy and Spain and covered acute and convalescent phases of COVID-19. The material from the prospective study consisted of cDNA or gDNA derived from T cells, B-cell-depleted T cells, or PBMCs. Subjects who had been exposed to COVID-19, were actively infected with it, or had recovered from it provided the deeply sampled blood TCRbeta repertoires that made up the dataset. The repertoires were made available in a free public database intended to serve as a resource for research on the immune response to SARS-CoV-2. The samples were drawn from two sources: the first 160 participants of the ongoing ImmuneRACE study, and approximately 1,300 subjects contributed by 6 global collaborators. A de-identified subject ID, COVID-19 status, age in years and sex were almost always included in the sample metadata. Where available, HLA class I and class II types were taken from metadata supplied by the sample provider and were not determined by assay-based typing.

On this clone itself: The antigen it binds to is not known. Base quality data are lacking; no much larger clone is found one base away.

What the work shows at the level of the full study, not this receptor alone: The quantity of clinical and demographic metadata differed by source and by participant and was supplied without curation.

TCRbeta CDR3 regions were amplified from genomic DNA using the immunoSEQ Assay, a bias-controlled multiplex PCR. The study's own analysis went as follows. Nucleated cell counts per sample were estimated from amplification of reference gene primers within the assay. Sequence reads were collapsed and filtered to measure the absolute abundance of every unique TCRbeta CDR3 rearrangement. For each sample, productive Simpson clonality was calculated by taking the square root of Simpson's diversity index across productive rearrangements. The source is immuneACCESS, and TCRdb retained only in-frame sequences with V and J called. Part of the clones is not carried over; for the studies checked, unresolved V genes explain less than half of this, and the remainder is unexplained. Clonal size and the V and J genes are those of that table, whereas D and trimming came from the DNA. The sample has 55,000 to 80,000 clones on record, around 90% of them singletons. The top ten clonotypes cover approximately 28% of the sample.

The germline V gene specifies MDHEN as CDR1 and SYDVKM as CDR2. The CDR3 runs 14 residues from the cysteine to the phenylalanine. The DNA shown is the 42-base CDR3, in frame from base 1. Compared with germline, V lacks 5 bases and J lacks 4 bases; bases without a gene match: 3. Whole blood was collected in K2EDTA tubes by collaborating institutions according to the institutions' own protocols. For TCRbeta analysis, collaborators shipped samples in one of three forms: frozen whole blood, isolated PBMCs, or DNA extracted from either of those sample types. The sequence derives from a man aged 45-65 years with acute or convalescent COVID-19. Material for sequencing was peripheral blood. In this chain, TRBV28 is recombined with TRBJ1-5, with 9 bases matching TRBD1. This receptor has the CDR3 CASSGTGPNQPQHF. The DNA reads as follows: TGTGCCAGCAGTGGGACAGGGCCTAATCAGCCCCAGCATTTT.